This T cell receptor (beta chain) was identified during a study of blood T cells in healthy people across ages. The use of a sample-barcoded 5' primer and a J-beta primer mix characterized a second PCR of roughly 6 to 12 cycles. TCRdb passed the 5' RACE reads through MiXCR, listing each CDR3 protein once. Among some 1,500,000 distinct CDR3 sequences listed, around 40% were seen once. Sequenced material: blood. The origin of this receptor is a woman younger than 30 in good health.

Here the CDR3 reads CASSPTGGLYNEQYF. Written as DNA, the CDR3 is TGTGCCAGCAGCCCCACAGGGGGCCTCTACAATGAGCAGTACTTC. This chain connects TRBV7-3 to TRBJ2-4, with 9 bases matching TRBD1. The V gene end was trimmed by 5 bases and the J gene end by 13 bases; junction bases not matched to a gene: 15. This CDR3 has 15 residues. Germline lookup yields CDR1 SGHTA and CDR2 FQGTGA.